One and the same sample provided the 17 T cell receptor beta chains below, sequenced in a study of blood T cell repertoires in COVID-19. Some clones are missing from TCRdb's copy, which holds only in-frame ones; the method was immunoSEQ multiplex PCR. This sample carries 250,000 to 300,000 clones, about 86% of them seen once, and the ten largest clones take roughly 3.1%. Sequencing was performed on PBMCs or T cells enriched from blood (not recorded which). All receptors derive from a man between 50 and 59 years old who had recovered from COVID-19.

This chain links TRBV19 with TRBJ1-5; 8 bases line up with TRBD1. V was pared by 1 base and J by 11 bases, with 1 base of the junction left unmatched. This CDR3 spans 12 amino acids. Per the germline V gene, CDR1 is LNHDA and CDR2 is SQIVND (reference sequence). This chain's CDR3 is CASSIVTGAQHF. The CDR3 DNA sequence: TGTGCCAGTAGTATAGTGACAGGGGCCCAGCATTTT.

CDR3 nucleotides: TGTGCCAGCAGTGAAGGTCAACAGGGTGGCTATGGCTACACCTTC. This sequence encodes CASSEGQQGGYGYTF. This chain links TRBV6-1 with TRBJ1-2; a possible D gene is TRBD1 (6 bases). The CDR3 totals 15 residues. Trimming left V 1 base short and J 4 bases short, with 13 bases between. Germline CDR1 and CDR2: MNHNS and SASEGT.

V gene TRBV9 combines with J gene TRBJ2-3, with TRBD2 matching 8 bases. The CDR3 consists of 16 residues. CDR1 is SGDLS and CDR2 is YYNGEE in the germline V gene. The V and J ends lost 4 bases and 0 bases, in that order; junction bases with no gene match: 7. CDR3 nucleotide sequence: TGTGCCAGCAGCCCGAGCGGGAGCTCCAGCACAGATACGCAGTATTTT. This codes for CASSPSGSSSTDTQYF.

This sequence joins TRBV9 and TRBJ1-3; D is perhaps TRBD1 (5 bases). The CDR3 is 17 amino acids. Looked up from germline, CDR1 is SGDLS and CDR2 is YYNGEE. V lost 4 bases, J lost 2 bases, and 19 bases lay in between. Here the CDR3 reads CASSPPGAGVAGNTIYF. CDR3 coding DNA: TGTGCCAGCAGCCCACCTGGGGCGGGGGTAGCTGGAAACACCATATATTTT.

DNA for the CDR3: TGTGCCAGCAGCTCCCCGGGACAGGGTGTGGAGTCACCCCTCCACTTT. This codes for CASSSPGQGVESPLHF. The V gene is TRBV7-4, the J gene TRBJ1-6; TRBD1 aligns across 9 bases. The CDR3 spans 16 residues. Germline V gene data show CDR1 as SGHVT and CDR2 as SQSDAQ. V was clipped by 4 bases and J by 10 bases; unmatched bases: 11.

The chain joins TRBV6-4 to TRBJ2-1; TRBD2 might be the D (6 bases). Germline V gene data show CDR1 as MRHNA and CDR2 as SNTAGT. This CDR3 region has 15 residues. Trimming removed 1 base from V and 4 bases from J, with 11 bases in between. CDR3 in DNA: TGTGCCAGCAGTGACTTGCCGGGAGCTTACAATGAGCAGTTCTTC. Its translation: CASSDLPGAYNEQFF.

V usage is TRBV4-2 and J usage is TRBJ2-2, with D tentatively TRBD2 (6 bases). V was pared by 4 bases and J by 0 bases, with 15 bases between. Germline V gene lookup returns CDR1 LGHNA and CDR2 YNFKEQ. The CDR3 is 17 amino acids. The CDR3: CASSRRDSFANTGELFF. The CDR3 DNA follows: TGTGCCAGCAGCCGCCGGGACTCGTTCGCGAACACCGGGGAGCTGTTTTTT.

This clone was recorded many times. V gene TRBV3-1 (or the pseudogene TRBV3-2) combines with J gene TRBJ2-7, with a tentative D call TRBD2 (6 bases). CDR3 length: 16 residues. The V and J ends lost 1 base and 8 bases respectively, with 21 bases between them. The V gene's germline CDR1 is LGHDT and CDR2 YNNKEL (reference sequence). The CDR3 region has the DNA TGTGCCAGCAGCCAAGCATCGGGGGAAAGAACTACGAAGCAGTACTTC. Its protein is CASSQASGERTTKQYF.

The rearrangement links TRBV7-9 to TRBJ1-1; no clear D. The CDR3 has 11 amino acids. From germline, CDR1 is SEHNR and CDR2 FQNEAQ (reference sequence). V lost 1 base to trimming and J lost 7 bases, with 4 bases between them. The CDR3 is CASSLVSEAFF. CDR3 coding DNA: TGTGCCAGCAGCTTAGTGAGTGAAGCTTTCTTT.

The chain recombines TRBV14 with TRBJ1-5; 7 positions match TRBD1. The V and J ends lost 4 bases and 2 bases, in that order; junction bases with no gene match: 2. The V gene's germline CDR1 is SGHDN and CDR2 FVKESK. The CDR3 runs 14 residues. The CDR3 loop is CASSLTGGNQPQHF. Here the CDR3 DNA reads TGTGCCAGCAGCCTTACAGGGGGCAATCAGCCCCAGCATTTT.

V usage is TRBV10-3 and J usage is TRBJ2-1; 7 nucleotides align to TRBD1. Germline CDR1 reads ENHRY; CDR2 reads SYGVKD. V trimming: 2 bases; J trimming: 4 bases; junction bases outside the gene matches: 2. CDR3 length: 14 amino acids. The CDR3 DNA is TGTGCCATCAGTGAGGGGACAGCGTACAATGAGCAGTTCTTC. Encoded protein: CAISEGTAYNEQFF.

This rearrangement joins TRBV4-1 to TRBJ2-6; the D gene is possibly TRBD1 (6 bases). V was clipped by 3 bases and J by 0 bases, with 9 bases between them. CDR3 length: 16 residues. Per germline, CDR1 MGHRA and CDR2 YSYEKL. The CDR3 sequence is CASSQTGISGANVLTF. The CDR3 DNA reads as TGCGCCAGCAGCCAGACAGGTATCTCTGGGGCCAACGTCCTGACTTTC.

This clone was observed once. The junction departs from the called germline gene at one end, perhaps through a read error. The V and J genes are TRBV19 and TRBJ2-3, with a tentative D call TRBD1 (6 bases). CDR1 LNHDA and CDR2 SQIVND come from the germline V gene (reference sequence). The CDR3 is 17 residues long. The CDR3 region has the DNA TGTGCCAGTAGTATCCCAGGGGCCCTACACATCACAAATACGCAGTATTTT. This sequence encodes CASSIPGALHITNTQYF.

The rearrangement links TRBV3-1 (or the pseudogene TRBV3-2) to TRBJ2-5; D might be TRBD2 (6 bases). V lost 4 bases to trimming and J lost 1 base, with 10 bases between them. Germline CDR1 reads LGHDT; CDR2 reads YNNKEL (reference sequence). The CDR3 contains 14 residues. CDR3 in DNA: TGTGCCAGCAGCCCGGGACTTCTCCAAGAGACCCAGTACTTC. Residues: CASSPGLLQETQYF.

The rearrangement links TRBV30 to TRBJ2-3; TRBD2 aligns across 8 bases. CDR3 length: 14 residues. Germline CDR1 and CDR2: GTSNPN and SVGIG (reference sequence). With V trimmed by 2 bases and J by 3 bases, 4 bases remained unmatched. The chain's CDR3 is CAWSTSGGTDTQYF. CDR3 sequence (DNA): TGTGCCTGGAGTACCAGCGGGGGAACAGATACGCAGTATTTT.

The V call is TRBV29-1, the J call TRBJ2-2, with D tentatively TRBD1 (6 bases). The germline V and J ends were trimmed by 7 bases and 0 bases, with 9 bases remaining between them. The CDR3 loop spans 13 amino acids. Per the germline V gene, CDR1 is SQVTM and CDR2 is ANQGSEA. DNA of the CDR3: TGCAGCGCAGGGGTTGCGAACACCGGGGAGCTGTTTTTT. It translates to CSAGVANTGELFF.

The J gene is TRBJ2-1, the V gene TRBV24-1; D uncertain. V lost 7 bases and J lost 7, with 19 bases in between. CDR1 is KGHDR and CDR2 is SFDVKD in the germline V gene. This CDR3 region has 15 residues. For the CDR3, the DNA is TGTGCCACCAGGCCCCTAACCACCGAAGTGAATGAGCAGTTCTTC. It specifies CATRPLTTEVNEQFF.